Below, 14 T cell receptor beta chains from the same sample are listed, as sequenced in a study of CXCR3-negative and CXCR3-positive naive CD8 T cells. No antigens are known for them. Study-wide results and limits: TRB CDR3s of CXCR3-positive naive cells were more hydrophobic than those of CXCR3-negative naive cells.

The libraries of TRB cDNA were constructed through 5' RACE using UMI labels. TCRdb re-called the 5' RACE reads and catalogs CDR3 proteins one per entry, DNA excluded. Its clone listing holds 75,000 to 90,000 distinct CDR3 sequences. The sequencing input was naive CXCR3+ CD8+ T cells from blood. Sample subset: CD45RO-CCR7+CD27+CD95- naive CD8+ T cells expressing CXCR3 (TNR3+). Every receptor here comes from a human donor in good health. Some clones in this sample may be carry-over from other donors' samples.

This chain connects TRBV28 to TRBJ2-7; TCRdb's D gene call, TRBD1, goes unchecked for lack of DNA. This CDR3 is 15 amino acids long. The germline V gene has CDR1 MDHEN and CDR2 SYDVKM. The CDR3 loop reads CASSLGGDSSYEQYF.

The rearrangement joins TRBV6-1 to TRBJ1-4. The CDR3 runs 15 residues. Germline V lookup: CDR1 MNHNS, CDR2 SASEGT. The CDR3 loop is CASSETQGLGEKLFF.

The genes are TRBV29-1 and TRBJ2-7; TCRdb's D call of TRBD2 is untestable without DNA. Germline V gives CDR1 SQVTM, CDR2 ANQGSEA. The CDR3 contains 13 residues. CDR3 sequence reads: CSVGTSGLSEQYF.

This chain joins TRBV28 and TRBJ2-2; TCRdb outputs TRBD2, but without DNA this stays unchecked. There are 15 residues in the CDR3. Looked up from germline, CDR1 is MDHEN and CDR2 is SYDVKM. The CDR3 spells CASTLRTSGYTELFF.

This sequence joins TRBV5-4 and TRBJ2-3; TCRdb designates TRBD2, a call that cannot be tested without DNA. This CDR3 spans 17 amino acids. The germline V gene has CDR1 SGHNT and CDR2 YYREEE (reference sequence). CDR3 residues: CASSLTSLAGVTDTQYF.

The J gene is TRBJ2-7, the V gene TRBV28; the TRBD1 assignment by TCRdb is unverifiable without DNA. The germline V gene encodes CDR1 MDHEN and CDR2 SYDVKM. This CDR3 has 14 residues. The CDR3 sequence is CASSYLQGAGEQYF. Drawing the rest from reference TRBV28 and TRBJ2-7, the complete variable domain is DVKVTQSSRYLVKRTGEKVFLECVQDMDHENMFWYRQDPGLGLRLIYFSYDVKMKEKGDIPEGYSVSREKKERFSLILESASTNQTSMYLCASSYLQGAGEQYFGPGTRLTVT.

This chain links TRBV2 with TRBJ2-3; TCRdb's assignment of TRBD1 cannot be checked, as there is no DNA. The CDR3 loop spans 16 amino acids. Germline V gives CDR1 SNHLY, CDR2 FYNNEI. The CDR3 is CASSPPEGEYRDTQYF.

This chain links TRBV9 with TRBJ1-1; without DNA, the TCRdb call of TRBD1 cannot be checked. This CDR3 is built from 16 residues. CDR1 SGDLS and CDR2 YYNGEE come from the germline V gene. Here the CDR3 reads CASSVVGGDGHTEAFF.

CDR3 sequence: CASILSRQETQYF. The V and J genes are TRBV7-8 and TRBJ2-5; TCRdb indicates TRBD1, and absent DNA this call remains unverified. Germline V gene lookup returns CDR1 SGHVS and CDR2 FQNEAQ. The CDR3 spans 13 residues.

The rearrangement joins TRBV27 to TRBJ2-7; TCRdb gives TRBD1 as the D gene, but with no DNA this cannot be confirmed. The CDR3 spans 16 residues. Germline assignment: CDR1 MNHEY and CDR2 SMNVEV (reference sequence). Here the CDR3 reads CASSPNVGVSKHEQYF.

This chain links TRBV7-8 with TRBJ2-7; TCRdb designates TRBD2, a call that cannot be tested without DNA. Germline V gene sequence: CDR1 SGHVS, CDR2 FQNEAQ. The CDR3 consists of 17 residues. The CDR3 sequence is CASSLPSDLDSSYEQYF. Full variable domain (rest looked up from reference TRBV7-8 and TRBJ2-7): GAGVSQSPRYKVAKRGQDVALRCDPISGHVSLFWYQQALGQGPEFLTYFQNEAQLDKSGLPSDRFFAERPEGSVSTLKIQRTQQEDSAVYLCASSLPSDLDSSYEQYFGPGTRLTVT.

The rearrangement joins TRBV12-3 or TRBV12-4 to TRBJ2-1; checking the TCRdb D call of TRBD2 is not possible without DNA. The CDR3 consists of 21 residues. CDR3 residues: CASSFRRGGGLAGLPQDEQFF.

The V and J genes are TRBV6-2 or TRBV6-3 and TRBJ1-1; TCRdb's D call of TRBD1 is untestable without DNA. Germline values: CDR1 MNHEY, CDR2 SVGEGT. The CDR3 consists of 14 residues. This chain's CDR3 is CASSWRGINTEAFF.

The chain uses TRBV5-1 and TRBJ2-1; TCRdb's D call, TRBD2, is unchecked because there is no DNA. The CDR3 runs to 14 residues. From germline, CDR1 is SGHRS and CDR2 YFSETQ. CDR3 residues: CASSLGREGNEQFF.